Each of the 3 T cell receptor beta chains below was sequenced from the same sample in a study of identical twins. TCRdb reprocessed the 5' RACE reads with MiXCR, giving one entry per CDR3 protein. The profile shows around 370,000 distinct CDR3 sequences, roughly 9% of them singletons. Sequenced input: naive T cells sorted from blood. Receptors originate from a woman between 50 and 59 years old in good health.

This clonotype has ten or more counts. The chain combines TRBV7-9 with TRBJ1-3, with a tentative D call TRBD1 (6 bases). The CDR3 spans 16 residues. Germline CDR1 is SEHNR and CDR2 is FQNEAQ (reference sequence). Trimming stripped 0 bases from V and 0 bases from J, with 9 bases between. This CDR3 reads CASSLAGGLSGNTIYF. CDR3 in DNA: TGTGCCAGCAGCTTAGCAGGGGGACTCTCTGGAAACACCATATATTTT.

V and J are TRBV7-8 and TRBJ2-3; 9 bases line up with TRBD1. J gave up 0 bases and V 4 bases, and 11 bases lay outside the gene matches. Per the germline V gene, CDR1 is SGHVS and CDR2 is FQNEAQ. The CDR3 covers 18 residues. The CDR3 DNA is TGTGCCAGCAGCTATACCGGGACAGGGATTTCTAGCACAGATACGCAGTATTTT. This encodes CASSYTGTGISSTDTQYF.

This clonotype was seen more than once but under ten times. The gene calls are TRBV29-1 and TRBJ2-3; 9 positions match TRBD2. The germline CDR1 and CDR2 sequences are SQVTM and ANQGSEA. V lost 4 bases to trimming and J lost 9 bases; unmatched junction nucleotides: 8. The CDR3 has 13 residues. For the CDR3, the DNA is TGCAGCGTTGGACTAGCGGTAAAGATAACGCAGTATTTT. The encoded protein is CSVGLAVKITQYF.